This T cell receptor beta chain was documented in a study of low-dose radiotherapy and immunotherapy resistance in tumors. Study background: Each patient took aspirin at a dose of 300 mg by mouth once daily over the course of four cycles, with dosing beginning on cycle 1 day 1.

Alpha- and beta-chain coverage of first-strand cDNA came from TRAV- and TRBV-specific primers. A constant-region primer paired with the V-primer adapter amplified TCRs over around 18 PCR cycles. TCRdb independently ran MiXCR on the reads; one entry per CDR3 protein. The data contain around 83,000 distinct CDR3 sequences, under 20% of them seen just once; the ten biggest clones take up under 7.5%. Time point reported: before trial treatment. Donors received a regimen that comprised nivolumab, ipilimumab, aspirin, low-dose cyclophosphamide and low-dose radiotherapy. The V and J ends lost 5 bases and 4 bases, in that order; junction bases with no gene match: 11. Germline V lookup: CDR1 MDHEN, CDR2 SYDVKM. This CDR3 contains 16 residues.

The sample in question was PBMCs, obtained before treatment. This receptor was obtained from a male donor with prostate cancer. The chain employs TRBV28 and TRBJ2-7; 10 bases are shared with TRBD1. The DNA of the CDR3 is TGTGCCAGCAGTCCGCAGGGGGACAGGGGTTTATACGAGCAGTACTTC. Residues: CASSPQGDRGLYEQYF.